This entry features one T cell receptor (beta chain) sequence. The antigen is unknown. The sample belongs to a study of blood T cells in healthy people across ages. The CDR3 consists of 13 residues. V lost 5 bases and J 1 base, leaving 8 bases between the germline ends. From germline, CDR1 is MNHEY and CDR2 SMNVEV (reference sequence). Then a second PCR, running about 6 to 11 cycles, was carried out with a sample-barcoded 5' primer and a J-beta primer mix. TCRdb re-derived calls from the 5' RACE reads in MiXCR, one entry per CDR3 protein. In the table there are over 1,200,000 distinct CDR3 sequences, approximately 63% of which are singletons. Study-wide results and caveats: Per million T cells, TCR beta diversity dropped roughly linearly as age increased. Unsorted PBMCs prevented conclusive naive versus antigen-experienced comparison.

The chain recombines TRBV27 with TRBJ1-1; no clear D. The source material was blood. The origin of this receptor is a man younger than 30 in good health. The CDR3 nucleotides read TGTGCCAGCAGTCCCGCACAGAACACTGAAGCTTTCTTT. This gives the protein CASSPAQNTEAFF.